The 9 T cell receptor beta chains given below trace back to one sample, sequenced in a study of blood T cell repertoires in COVID-19. Repertoires were generated with immunoSEQ multiplex PCR, while TCRdb's copy carries only in-frame clones and drops some. Altogether 250,000 or so clones are present, 75% to 90% being singletons, with the ten largest covering over 3.5%. The sequenced sample consisted of PBMCs or T cells enriched from blood (not recorded which). The receptor source for this set is a woman in her 30s who had been exposed to COVID-19.

The chain combines TRBV5-1 with TRBJ1-2; tentative D call: TRBD1 (6 bases). The CDR3 has 14 residues. The germline V and J ends were trimmed by 1 base and 4 bases, with 11 bases remaining between them. Germline values: CDR1 SGHRS, CDR2 YFSETQ. For the CDR3, the DNA is TGCGCCAGCAGCTTGTCACAGGGTGGCTATGGCTACACCTTC. Translation gives CASSLSQGGYGYTF.

This clone was picked up a small number of times. The CDR3 DNA follows: TGTGCCGCCTCCGGGGACTGGATATATGGCTACACCTTC. This encodes CAASGDWIYGYTF. This chain uses TRBV6-5 with TRBJ1-2; D is possibly TRBD1 (5 bases). V shed 11 bases and J shed 5 bases, with 18 bases lying between them. Germline CDR1 MNHEY, CDR2 SVGAGI. This CDR3 contains 13 residues.

The rearrangement links TRBV11-2 to TRBJ2-7; the D gene is possibly TRBD1 (5 bases). CDR1 SGHAT and CDR2 FQNNGV come from the germline V gene. Between the trimmed V and J ends, which lost 1 base and 4 bases, there was a span of 20 bases. This CDR3 is 17 amino acids long. The CDR3 DNA reads TGTGCCAGCAGCTTAGGTCCAGGGCGTCGAAGGCGGTACGAGCAGTACTTC. Translation: CASSLGPGRRRRYEQYF.

This chain connects TRBV2 to TRBJ2-4; D gene uncertain. V was trimmed by 6 bases and J by 0 bases, leaving 9 bases between them. Germline V gene lookup returns CDR1 SNHLY and CDR2 FYNNEI. The CDR3 covers 14 residues. The CDR3 DNA reads TGTGCCAGCAGGAAGCTGGTAGCCAAAAACATTCAGTACTTC. It yields the protein CASRKLVAKNIQYF.

This clone was counted a few times. The V gene is TRBV5-1, the J gene TRBJ2-7; 13 bases match TRBD2. The V and J ends lost 3 bases and 4 bases, in that order; junction bases with no gene match: 4. Germline V gene sequence: CDR1 SGHRS, CDR2 YFSETQ. The CDR3 runs 15 residues. The CDR3 is CASSWGTSGVYEQYF. The CDR3 DNA reads TGCGCCAGCAGCTGGGGGACTAGCGGGGTGTACGAGCAGTACTTC.

This clone was recorded a few times. The V gene is TRBV14, the J gene TRBJ1-1; no clear D. Germline CDR1 and CDR2: SGHDN and FVKESK. Trimming stripped 2 bases from V and 1 base from J, with 5 bases between. The CDR3 extends over 13 amino acids. The CDR3 reads CASSQKPNTEAFF. Here the CDR3 DNA reads TGTGCCAGCAGCCAAAAGCCGAACACTGAAGCTTTCTTT.

The chain uses TRBV18 and TRBJ1-1; D is perhaps TRBD1 (6 bases). Germline CDR1 and CDR2: KGHSH and LQKENI. The CDR3 consists of 16 residues. Trimming cost V 0 bases and J 1 base, with 12 bases left between them. In nucleotides, the CDR3 is TGTGCCAGCTCACCACCGACAGGTCGAGAGAACACTGAAGCTTTCTTT. Translating gives CASSPPTGRENTEAFF.

The chain combines TRBV19 with TRBJ1-1; tentative D call: TRBD1 (6 bases). The germline gives CDR1 LNHDA, CDR2 SQIVND (reference sequence). The CDR3 sequence is 14 residues long. Trimming cost V 6 bases and J 0 bases, with 11 bases left between them. The CDR3 DNA reads as TGTGCCAGTAGCCGCGGACAGATGAACACTGAAGCTTTCTTT. Protein sequence: CASSRGQMNTEAFF.

The J gene is TRBJ2-2, the V gene TRBV29-1, with D possibly TRBD2 on 7 matching bases. The CDR3 loop spans 15 amino acids. The ends were cut back, 3 bases at V and 3 bases at J, with 14 bases in the middle. The germline gives CDR1 SQVTM, CDR2 ANQGSEA. The CDR3 here is CSVEAIGGDTGELFF. The CDR3 DNA is TGCAGCGTTGAGGCGATAGGGGGGGACACCGGGGAGCTGTTTTTT.